A single sample is the source of the 9 T cell receptor beta chains below, sequenced in a study of T-cell reconstitution after alpha-beta-depleted transplantation in children. Unique molecular identifiers were incorporated into the prepared TCRbeta library. TCRdb recomputed calls from the PCR reads with MiXCR, one row per CDR3 protein. The sample has about 250,000 distinct CDR3 sequences, 20% to 30% seen once. The specimen comprised PBMCs, mostly from graft donor cells, sampled 360 days after TCRalphabeta/CD19-depleted stem cell transplant. The origin of the receptors is a female patient younger than 10 who had a stem cell transplant for congenital amegakaryocytic thrombocytopenia, so the T cells may come from the graft donor.

This clonotype was recorded a few times. The chain uses TRBV10-3 and TRBJ1-5; weak D call: TRBD1 (6 bases). The CDR3 contains 18 residues. The germline V gene encodes CDR1 ENHRY and CDR2 SYGVKD. The V end lost 7 bases, the J end lost 0 bases, and 22 bases lay between the germline ends. Here the CDR3 DNA reads TGTGCCATCACCAACCGGAAGGACAGCGGAATTAGCAATCAGCCCCAGCATTTT. Translating it yields CAITNRKDSGISNQPQHF.

The CDR3 reads CSARVGRQPQHF. In DNA, the CDR3 is TGCAGTGCTAGGGTTGGTAGGCAGCCCCAGCATTTT. The chain couples TRBV20-1 to TRBJ1-5; D gene ambiguous. The CDR3 has 12 residues. The ends were cut back, 3 bases at V and 7 bases at J, with 10 bases in the middle. CDR1 DFQATT and CDR2 SNEGSKA come from the germline V gene (reference sequence).

This chain connects TRBV4-3 to TRBJ2-2; 7 bases match TRBD2. Germline V gives CDR1 LGHNA, CDR2 YSLEER. V lost 0 bases, J lost 5 bases, and 3 bases stayed unmatched. The CDR3 consists of 15 residues. CDR3 residues: CASSQDWGGTGELFF. Here the CDR3 DNA reads TGCGCCAGCAGCCAAGACTGGGGAGGGACCGGGGAGCTGTTTTTT.

In this sample, this clonotype turned up many times. The chain combines TRBV9 with TRBJ2-1; D might be TRBD1 (6 bases). Germline loops: CDR1 SGDLS, CDR2 YYNGEE. The CDR3 totals 15 residues. V was pared by 2 bases and J by 0 bases, with 9 bases between. In DNA, the CDR3 is TGTGCCAGCAGCGTCGACAGGAGCTCCTACAATGAGCAGTTCTTC. Amino acids: CASSVDRSSYNEQFF.

J is TRBJ2-3 and V is TRBV20-1; D ambiguous. Germline V lookup: CDR1 DFQATT, CDR2 SNEGSKA (reference sequence). The CDR3 runs 10 residues. Trimming left V 3 bases short and J 6 bases short, with 4 bases between. The CDR3 protein is CSASDDTQYF. CDR3 nucleotides: TGCAGTGCTAGTGACGATACGCAGTATTTT.

This chain connects TRBV21-1 to TRBJ2-1; the listed D gene, TRBD2, was not tested against the DNA. TRBV21-1 is described as a pseudogene. The CDR3 totals 17 residues. The CDR3 is CASSPPRGSGRSYEQFF. CDR3 nucleotides: TGTGCCAGCAGCCCCCCACGCGGTAGCGGGAGGTCCTATGAGCAGTTCTTC.

The count of this clonotype is one. The V and J genes are TRBV20-1 and TRBJ2-1, with D hard to call. The CDR3 is 14 amino acids. Germline CDR1 and CDR2: DFQATT and SNEGSKA (reference sequence). V gave up 1 base and J gave up 4 bases, with 11 bases separating them. In DNA form, the CDR3 reads TGCAGTGCTAGAGGAGTGGACCGATACAATGAGCAGTTCTTC. It encodes CSARGVDRYNEQFF.

This clonotype was counted only a few times. The rearrangement uses TRBV7-9 and TRBJ1-5; D may be TRBD1 (6 bases). Germline CDR1 and CDR2: SEHNR and FQNEAQ (reference sequence). The ends were cut back, 6 bases at V and 9 bases at J, with 18 bases in the middle. This CDR3 spans 14 amino acids. For the CDR3, the DNA is TGTGCCAGCAGTCCCTCGGACAGTATTCTGCCCCAGCATTTT. Translating it yields CASSPSDSILPQHF.

The V gene is TRBV5-6, the J gene TRBJ1-1; D remains ambiguous. The CDR3 has 13 amino acids. The germline CDR1 and CDR2 sequences are SGHDT and YYEEEE. The ends were cut back, 1 base at V and 4 bases at J, with 8 bases in the middle. CDR3 bases: TGTGCCAGCAGCTTGAGCTTGAGCACTGAAGCTTTCTTT. It translates to CASSLSLSTEAFF. The whole variable domain, remainder taken from reference TRBV5-6 and TRBJ1-1, is DAGVTQSPTHLIKTRGQQVTLRCSPKSGHDTVSWYQQALGQGPQFIFQYYEEEERQRGNFPDRFSGHQFPNYSSELNVNALLLGDSALYLCASSLSLSTEAFFGQGTRLTVV.